This T cell receptor beta chain came from a study of cytomegalovirus exposure and HLA in healthy donors. Study-wide results and limits: Excluded: some indistinguishable V segments such as TRBV6-2 and TRBV6-3. Later on, an analysis showed TCR association rates differing by HLA locus, with DRB1 the most and HLA-C the fewest.

Germline trimming cut 0 bases from V and 5 bases from J; bases unmatched to any gene: 8. The CDR3 covers 17 residues. Germline CDR1 SGHVS, CDR2 FQNEAQ. PCR amplification relied on 60 Vbeta primers (plus 13 Jbeta primers). The repertoire was sequenced with immunoSEQ multiplex PCR; TCRdb's copy has only in-frame clones and lacks some. The sample table includes some 200,000 clones. With respect to this clone: What it binds is unknown.

The chain combines TRBV7-8 with TRBJ2-3, with TRBD2 identical over 10 bases. Sequencing input: PBMCs. The origin of this receptor is a woman between 18 and 30 years old in good health and CMV-seropositive. CDR3 DNA sequence: TGTGCCAGCAGCTTAGCGAGGCTAGCGGGAGTCGGAGATACGCAGTATTTT. This translates into CASSLARLAGVGDTQYF. Variable domain in full (rest from reference TRBV7-8 and TRBJ2-3): GAGVSQSPRYKVAKRGQDVALRCDPISGHVSLFWYQQALGQGPEFLTYFQNEAQLDKSGLPSDRFFAERPEGSVSTLKIQRTQQEDSAVYLCASSLARLAGVGDTQYFGPGTRLTVL.